The 5 T cell receptor beta chains given below trace back to one sample, sequenced in a study of T cell responses to AZD1222 COVID-19 vaccine. Sequencing used immunoSEQ multiplex PCR; TCRdb keeps in-frame clones, though not all of them. This table holds 200,000 or so clones, 94% found once. The sequences come from peripheral blood, collected on day 0 of AZD1222 vaccination. These receptors were taken from an adult in good health.

The chain couples TRBV27 to TRBJ1-2, with 9 nucleotides matching TRBD1. V was clipped by 6 bases and J by 6 bases; unmatched bases: 5. The length of the CDR3 is 13 residues. CDR1 is MNHEY, CDR2 SMNVEV, per germline (reference sequence). The CDR3 nucleotides are TGTGCCAGCAGCGGGACAGGGAGAAATGGCTACACCTTC. It specifies CASSGTGRNGYTF.

CDR3 amino acids: CASSVLRQSNTGELFF. CDR3 DNA: TGTGCCAGCAGTGTATTGAGACAGTCGAACACCGGGGAGCTGTTTTTT. This chain joins TRBV2 and TRBJ2-2; D is perhaps TRBD1 (5 bases). This CDR3 has 16 amino acids. Germline-derived CDR1 and CDR2 are SNHLY and FYNNEI. V was pared by 4 bases and J by 0 bases, with 12 bases between.

The chain has TRBV7-6 and TRBJ2-1; 7 nucleotides agree with TRBD2. V dropped 2 bases and J dropped 6; count of bases not matched to a gene: 7. Germline V gene lookup returns CDR1 SGHVS and CDR2 FNYEAQ. The CDR3 spans 15 residues. The CDR3, as DNA: TGTGCCAGCAGCTTAATGGCGGGAGAAGGCAATGAGCAGTTCTTC. Encoded protein: CASSLMAGEGNEQFF.

The chain recombines TRBV10-3 with TRBJ1-3, with D possibly TRBD1 on 5 matching bases. Trimming cost V 11 bases and J 8 bases, with 22 bases left between them. Germline CDR1 and CDR2: ENHRY and SYGVKD. The CDR3 spans 14 residues. The CDR3 protein is CAVSSELGGDTIYF. DNA of the CDR3: TGTGCCGTATCATCTGAGTTGGGAGGGGACACCATATATTTT.

The rearrangement links TRBV19 to TRBJ2-1, with 8 bases aligning to TRBD2. Germline trimming cut 5 bases from V and 6 bases from J; bases unmatched to any gene: 6. The CDR3 consists of 14 residues. CDR1 and CDR2 from the germline V gene are LNHDA and SQIVND (reference sequence). The CDR3 nucleotides read TGTGCCAGTAGTGAGACTAGCGCGGGCAATGAGCAGTTCTTC. Amino acid sequence: CASSETSAGNEQFF.